The 23 T cell receptor beta chains given below trace back to one sample, sequenced in a study of patients and donors after allogeneic stem cell transplantation. TCRdb independently ran MiXCR on the RT-PCR reads; one entry per CDR3 protein. In the table there are about 400,000 distinct CDR3 sequences, 16% of which are singletons. Sequenced input: blood, either unsorted or a sorted T cell fraction (not recorded which). All receptors derive from a human donor who was either an allogeneic HSCT recipient or a stem cell or donor lymphocyte infusion donor (not recorded which). It is not recorded whose cells these are; they may come from a transplant donor.

This clonotype has at least ten counts. J is TRBJ2-7 and V is TRBV5-1; no clear D gene. This CDR3 comprises 14 residues. V was shortened by 1 base and J by 0 bases, with 8 bases between the two germline ends. CDR1 is SGHRS and CDR2 is YFSETQ in the germline V gene. CDR3 in amino acids: CASSLTLSSYEQYF. Written as DNA, the CDR3 is TGCGCCAGCAGCTTGACCTTAAGCTCCTACGAGCAGTACTTC. The whole variable domain, filled in from reference TRBV5-1 and TRBJ2-7, reads KAGVTQTPRYLIKTRGQQVTLSCSPISGHRSVSWYQQTPGQGLQFLFEYFSETQRNKGNFPGRFSGRQFSNSRSEMNVSTLELGDSALYLCASSLTLSSYEQYFGPGTRLTVT.

This clonotype has only a few counts. The genes are TRBV2 and TRBJ2-2; possibly TRBD1 for D (6 bases). The CDR3 is 16 residues long. Germline CDR1 reads SNHLY; CDR2 reads FYNNEI. V was clipped by 3 bases and J by 6 bases, with 17 bases between them. CDR3 residues: CASSDYSRGVAGELFF. CDR3 sequence (DNA): TGTGCCAGCAGTGATTATTCCAGGGGAGTGGCCGGGGAGCTGTTTTTT.

The rearrangement joins TRBV10-3 to TRBJ1-1, with unresolved D. This CDR3 contains 15 residues. CDR1 is ENHRY, CDR2 SYGVKD, per germline. The ends were cut back, 4 bases at V and 2 bases at J, with 14 bases in the middle. The CDR3 nucleotides are TGTGCCATCAGTGGGAACAGACCCTTTAACACTGAAGCTTTCTTT. Its translation: CAISGNRPFNTEAFF.

This clonotype appeared many times. The V call is TRBV7-2, the J call TRBJ1-1; no firm D call. CDR1 and CDR2 from the germline V gene are SGHTA and FQGNSA. Trimming left V 10 bases short and J 0 bases short, with 15 bases between. The CDR3 is 14 residues long. Here the CDR3 DNA reads TGTGCCACTCAGGACCATTCCATGAACACTGAAGCTTTCTTT. The encoded protein is CATQDHSMNTEAFF.

The DNA for the CDR3 is TGTGCCAGCAAAAGAGGTCAGATTTTCCCGTCTGCTGAAGCTTTCTTT. Amino acids: CASKRGQIFPSAEAFF. This chain connects TRBV6-1 to TRBJ1-1; D gene unclear. The CDR3 has 16 residues. Trimming removed 7 bases at V and 6 bases at J, with 24 bases between. CDR1 and CDR2 (germline): MNHNS, SASEGT.

The chain carries TRBV12-3 or TRBV12-4 and TRBJ2-1, with TRBD2 matching over 12 bases. This CDR3 spans 18 amino acids. V shed 6 bases and J 1 base; nucleotides not matched to a gene: 10. CDR3 loop: CASSSRASGRVSYNEQFF. For the CDR3, the DNA is TGTGCCAGCAGCTCGCGGGCTAGCGGGAGGGTGTCCTACAATGAGCAGTTCTTC.

This clonotype has a handful of counts. The V gene is TRBV6-2 or TRBV6-3, the J gene TRBJ2-3; D uncertain. Germline values: CDR1 MNHEY, CDR2 SVGEGT. The CDR3 is 17 amino acids. V was clipped by 7 bases and J by 3 bases, with 23 bases between them. The CDR3 reads CASIIRESSSLTDTQYF. DNA of the CDR3: TGTGCCAGCATTATAAGAGAATCGTCCAGCCTAACAGATACGCAGTATTTT.

This clonotype was seen a few times. The chain joins TRBV7-8 to TRBJ1-5, with 8 bases aligning to TRBD1. This CDR3 comprises 16 residues. V dropped 4 bases and J dropped 6; count of bases not matched to a gene: 11. Looked up from germline, CDR1 is SGHVS and CDR2 is FQNEAQ. The CDR3, as DNA: TGTGCCAGCAGCTCGAGAGGGCAGGGGGCGCGTCAGCCCCAGCATTTT. Translation gives CASSSRGQGARQPQHF.

The rearrangement uses TRBV19 and TRBJ2-1; 8 nucleotides match TRBD1. Germline CDR1 is LNHDA and CDR2 is SQIVND (reference sequence). The CDR3 has 14 residues. V was pared by 5 bases and J by 7 bases, with 7 bases of the junction left unmatched. CDR3 loop: CASSLGQGRNEQFF. In DNA, the CDR3 is TGTGCCAGTAGTCTTGGACAGGGTAGGAATGAGCAGTTCTTC.

This clonotype was counted many times. V and J are TRBV4-2 and TRBJ2-1, with D possibly matching TRBD2 (6 bases). V shed 3 bases and J shed 5 bases, with 23 bases lying between them. The CDR3 is made up of 18 amino acids. Per the germline V gene, CDR1 is LGHNA and CDR2 is YNFKEQ. The CDR3 loop is CASSQIGTLGRKHNEQFF. The CDR3 DNA is TGTGCCAGCAGCCAGATCGGGACCCTGGGGAGGAAACACAATGAGCAGTTCTTC.

The chain couples TRBV5-1 to TRBJ2-2; a weak D match, TRBD1 (6 bases). This CDR3 comprises 15 residues. The V end was cut by 4 bases, the J end by 3 bases, with 13 bases between. CDR1 is SGHRS, CDR2 YFSETQ, per germline. CDR3 nucleotides: TGCGCCAGCAGCGTTATACGGACAGACACCGGGGAGCTGTTTTTT. Amino acids: CASSVIRTDTGELFF.

The table lists this clonotype with a few counts. CDR3 residues: CASRAQQGDIHF. CDR3 DNA: TGTGCCAGCAGGGCCCAACAGGGGGACATCCACTTT. V is TRBV12-3 or TRBV12-4 and J is TRBJ1-6; 8 nucleotides agree with TRBD1. The CDR3 sequence is 12 residues long. Trimming cost V 6 bases and J 17 bases; bases outside gene matches: 9.

In its sample, this clonotype was seen a few times. V and J are TRBV7-9 and TRBJ1-4, with D possibly matching TRBD1 (5 bases). V lost 4 bases to trimming and J lost 7 bases, with 13 bases between them. This CDR3 spans 14 amino acids. Germline values: CDR1 SEHNR, CDR2 FQNEAQ (reference sequence). Here the CDR3 DNA reads TGTGCCAGCAGCTCAGGGAGTTCTGGTGAAAAACTGTTTTTT. Translated, it gives CASSSGSSGEKLFF.

This clonotype was detected ten times or more. This chain uses TRBV18 with TRBJ1-5; unclear D gene. Germline V lookup: CDR1 KGHSH, CDR2 LQKENI. V was cut by 4 bases and J by 1 base, with 2 bases left in between. The CDR3 is made up of 12 amino acids. CDR3 in amino acids: CASSQSNQPQHF. CDR3 in DNA: TGTGCCAGCTCACAGAGCAATCAGCCCCAGCATTTT.

The chain recombines TRBV21-1 with TRBJ2-6; TRBD1 was called by the table and not checked on the DNA. TRBV21-1 is labeled a pseudogene. There are 19 residues in the CDR3. The CDR3 spells CASSKVGKGGHSGANVLTF. The DNA for the CDR3 is TGTGCCAGCAGCAAAGTAGGAAAGGGGGGGCACTCTGGGGCCAACGTCCTGACTTTC.

This clonotype was seen a handful of times. The chain combines TRBV5-1 with TRBJ2-6; D is possibly TRBD1 (6 bases). Germline CDR1 SGHRS, CDR2 YFSETQ. V lost 1 base and J 0 bases, leaving 14 bases between the germline ends. The CDR3 loop spans 18 amino acids. In DNA form, the CDR3 reads TGCGCCAGCAGCTTGCTTGGGGGCAGGAGCTCTGGGGCCAACGTCCTGACTTTC. Amino acid sequence: CASSLLGGRSSGANVLTF.

In this sample, this clonotype turned up a few times. The chain links TRBV12-3 or TRBV12-4 to TRBJ1-4, with 7 bases aligning to TRBD1. The V segment lost 0 bases and the J segment 3 bases; nucleotides outside the gene matches: 4. The CDR3 spans 16 residues. CDR3 bases: TGTGCCAGCAGTTTAGCGTACAGGGGCGCTAATGAAAAACTGTTTTTT. This gives the protein CASSLAYRGANEKLFF.

The chain recombines TRBV20-1 with TRBJ2-7, with 8 bases matching TRBD2. CDR1 DFQATT and CDR2 SNEGSKA come from the germline V gene (reference sequence). There are 16 residues in the CDR3. The V segment lost 2 bases and the J segment 1 base; nucleotides outside the gene matches: 10. The CDR3 loop reads CSARWEPAGVSYEQYF. In nucleotides, the CDR3 is TGCAGTGCTAGATGGGAGCCAGCGGGGGTTTCCTACGAGCAGTACTTC.

The chain recombines TRBV6-1 with TRBJ2-2; D gene ambiguous. The germline V gene encodes CDR1 MNHNS and CDR2 SASEGT. Trimming stripped 6 bases from V and 0 bases from J, with 8 bases between. This CDR3 region has 14 residues. For the CDR3, the DNA is TGTGCCAGCAGCGCATCCCCGAACACCGGGGAGCTGTTTTTT. It yields the protein CASSASPNTGELFF.

Only a few counts were recorded for this clonotype. The rearrangement joins TRBV29-1 to TRBJ2-1; no clear D. Deletions cut 2 bases from V and 7 bases from J, with 9 bases between. The CDR3 extends over 12 amino acids. Germline CDR1 and CDR2: SQVTM and ANQGSEA. As DNA, the CDR3 is TGCAGCGTTGAACGGAATTCGAATGAGCAGTTCTTC. Its translation: CSVERNSNEQFF.

The chain uses TRBV9 and TRBJ1-5; a possible D gene is TRBD1 (5 bases). The CDR3 loop spans 15 amino acids. Per the germline V gene, CDR1 is SGDLS and CDR2 is YYNGEE. The V end lost 7 bases, the J end lost 0 bases, and 14 bases lay between the germline ends. This CDR3 is CASGGGDLSNQPQHF. The CDR3 bases are TGTGCCAGCGGGGGAGGTGACCTTAGCAATCAGCCCCAGCATTTT. The full variable domain, with the rest looked up from reference TRBV9 and TRBJ1-5, is DSGVTQTPKHLITATGQRVTLRCSPRSGDLSVYWYQQSLDQGLQFLIQYYNGEERAKGNILERFSAQQFPDLHSELNLSSLELGDSALYFCASGGGDLSNQPQHFGDGTRLSIL.

This clonotype was counted a few times. This chain joins TRBV29-1 and TRBJ2-3; 9 positions agree with TRBD1. With 7 bases clipped from V and 5 bases from J, the junction kept 13 bases outside the gene matches. From germline, CDR1 is SQVTM and CDR2 ANQGSEA. The CDR3 spans 15 residues. CDR3 sequence reads: CSAYGPGQGVDTQYF. CDR3 DNA sequence: TGCAGCGCCTATGGACCGGGACAGGGTGTAGATACGCAGTATTTT.

This chain uses TRBV20-1 with TRBJ1-2; TRBD1 aligns across 7 bases. The V gene end was trimmed by 5 bases and the J gene end by 8 bases; junction bases not matched to a gene: 8. The CDR3 has 12 amino acids. Germline V gives CDR1 DFQATT, CDR2 SNEGSKA (reference sequence). The CDR3 sequence is CSAPRDSGGYTF. The CDR3 DNA sequence: TGCAGTGCTCCCCGGGACAGCGGAGGCTACACCTTC.